The clone carrying this T cell receptor (beta chain) was observed once. The sample originates from a study of blood T cell repertoires in COVID-19. Data came from immunoSEQ multiplex PCR; TCRdb stores just in-frame clones and leaves some out. The repertoire holds 350,000 to 500,000 clones, with 70% to 90% as singletons. Looked up from germline, CDR1 is SNHLY and CDR2 is FYNNEI. V shed 9 bases, J shed 6 bases, and the junction held 10 bases outside the gene matches. The CDR3 has 14 residues. The clonotype was recovered from a woman aged 18-35 years who had been exposed to COVID-19. What was sequenced was PBMCs or T cells enriched from blood (not recorded which). J is TRBJ2-1 and V is TRBV2, with 8 bases fitting TRBD2. CDR3 sequence (DNA): TGTGCCAGAAGACTAAGCGGGGGTGGCAATGAGCAGTTCTTC. Encoded protein: CARRLSGGGNEQFF.